These T cell receptor beta chains were read from a single sample in a study of beta chain features in type 1 diabetes. Repertoires were generated with immunoSEQ multiplex PCR, while TCRdb's copy carries only in-frame clones and drops some. Seen here are approximately 140,000 clones, about 9.7% observed once, and the top ten hold less than 0.85%. The sample was central memory CD4+ T cells from blood. The receptors come from a woman in her 40s in good health. Both conserved end residues are part of each CDR3. D genes are given only for firm matches. Size is omitted from some rows. Given values are once, few, many or a class for expanded clones.

TRBV6-5,NA,few,TRBJ1-2,TGTGCCAGCAGCTCAGGGTGGACCTATGGCTACACCTTC,CASSSGWTYGYTF
TRBV7-2,NA,NA,TRBJ2-1,TGTGCCAGCAGCTTGAGGGGACGGCGGGGATACAATGAGCAGTTCTTC,CASSLRGRRGYNEQFF
TRBV5-1,TRBD1,few,TRBJ2-7,TGCGCCAGCAGCTTCGGACAGGGGACCTACGAGCAGTACTTC,CASSFGQGTYEQYF
TRBV5-1,TRBD1,few,TRBJ1-2,TGCGCCAGCAGCACCATTACAGGGGACTATGGCTACACCTTC,CASSTITGDYGYTF
TRBV7-9,NA,few,TRBJ1-5,TGTGCCAGCAGTCGAGAGGCGGGTCAGCCCCAGCATTTT,CASSREAGQPQHF
TRBV6-5,NA,NA,TRBJ1-2,TGTGCCAGCAGTTACGAGGGAGGCTACACCTTC,CASSYEGGYTF
TRBV5-1,NA,few,TRBJ2-3,TGCGCCAGCAGCCGAGCGGGCCGCACAGATACGCAGTATTTT,CASSRAGRTDTQYF
TRBV11-3,NA,NA,TRBJ2-7,TGTGCCAGCAGCTTTCAGTTTGGCAGAAACTACGAGCAGTACTTC,CASSFQFGRNYEQYF
TRBV15,NA,few,TRBJ2-7,TGTGCCACCAGCAGAGCCGGCAGCGGTCCGGGGGAGCAGTACTTC,CATSRAGSGPGEQYF
TRBV5-1,NA,few,TRBJ2-3,TGCGCCAGCAGCTTGACCACAGGGCCAGATACGCAGTATTTT,CASSLTTGPDTQYF
TRBV23-1,TRBD1,many,TRBJ2-7,TGCGCCAGCACAGGGGGCAACTACGAGCAGTACTTC,CASTGGNYEQYF
TRBV6-5,TRBD1,NA,TRBJ2-1,TGTGCCAGCACTCCGGGACAGGGGATTAATGAGCAGTTCTTC,CASTPGQGINEQFF
TRBV6-5,NA,few,TRBJ2-1,TGTGCCAGCAGTTACCCAACTAGCCCAACTTACAATGAGCAGTTCTTC,CASSYPTSPTYNEQFF
TRBV7-9,TRBD1,few,TRBJ1-1,TGTGCCAGCAGCTCGACAGACAGGGGGACTGAAGCTTTCTTT,CASSSTDRGTEAFF
TRBV7-2,TRBD1,few,TRBJ1-1,TGTGCCAGCAGCTTAAACAGGGGGCTTGAAGCTTTCTTT,CASSLNRGLEAFF
TRBV11-2,NA,NA,TRBJ1-2,TGTGCCAGCAGCTTAGCTCGGTCCTTCTATGGCTACACCTTC,CASSLARSFYGYTF
TRBV29-1,NA,few,TRBJ1-5,TGCAGCGTTGCCGGGGCGGGGAAGGATCAGCCCCAGCATTTT,CSVAGAGKDQPQHF
TRBV13,NA,NA,TRBJ2-1,TGTGCCAGCAGCCCTCAGTATGAGGCACAAGGCTCCAATGAGCAGTTCTTC,CASSPQYEAQGSNEQFF
TRBV6-5,NA,NA,TRBJ2-7,TGTGCCAGCAGTTTAGCACAGAGCGGGGAGCAGTACTTC,CASSLAQSGEQYF
TRBV5-1,TRBD1,many,TRBJ2-5,TGCGCCAGCAGCTTGGTTACAGGGGTTCAAGAGACCCAGTACTTC,CASSLVTGVQETQYF
TRBV15,TRBD2,few,TRBJ2-1,TGTGCCACCAGCAGAGAGCCCGGACTAGCAGGCAATGAGCAGTTCTTC,CATSREPGLAGNEQFF
TRBV7-2,TRBD1,few,TRBJ2-3,TGTGCCAGCACCCCGGACAGGTCCACAGATACGCAGTATTTT,CASTPDRSTDTQYF
TRBV5-1,TRBD1,NA,TRBJ2-7,TGCGCCAGCAGCACGGGACAGCAGCAAACCTACGAGCAGTACTTC,CASSTGQQQTYEQYF
TRBV6-5,TRBD1,few,TRBJ1-5,TGTGCCAGCAGTCCCCAGGGGGCGGGCTGGCCCCAGCATTTT,CASSPQGAGWPQHF
TRBV2,TRBD2,once,TRBJ2-2,TGTGCCAGCGGGCTCGGGGGGGGGCTAACCGGGGAGCTGTTTTTT,CASGLGGGLTGELFF
TRBV19,NA,many,TRBJ2-5,TGTGCCAGTAGTACGTTTCTAGCTGAGACCCAGTACTTC,CASSTFLAETQYF
TRBV19,NA,few,TRBJ1-5,TGTGCCAGTAGTCCAGGGTCCGGCAATCAGCCCCAGCATTTT,CASSPGSGNQPQHF
TRBV6-1,NA,few,TRBJ1-1,TGTGCCAGCAGTGACCGGGGGGGTTCGGGCACTGAAGCTTTCTTT,CASSDRGGSGTEAFF
TRBV11-2,NA,NA,TRBJ2-5,TGTGCCAGCAGCTCCGGACATCAAGAGACCCAGTACTTC,CASSSGHQETQYF
TRBV6-4,NA,few,TRBJ2-5,TGTGCCAGCAAACCACGAACGAGCCAAGAGACCCAGTACTTC,CASKPRTSQETQYF
TRBV18,NA,NA,TRBJ2-5,TGTGCCAGCTCACCCAGTCGGACAAAAGGAGAGACCCAGTACTTC,CASSPSRTKGETQYF
TRBV5-4,TRBD1,NA,TRBJ2-3,TGTGCCAGCACTCTCGCCATCCAACCCGGACAGGGTAACACAGATACGCAGTATTTT,CASTLAIQPGQGNTDTQYF
TRBV9,NA,few,TRBJ1-2,TGTGCCAGCAGCGCAGTGTCGGGTTGGGGCTACACCTTC,CASSAVSGWGYTF
TRBV19,NA,many,TRBJ2-5,TGTGCCAGTATGACAAACGGGGGAGAGACCCAGTACTTC,CASMTNGGETQYF
TRBV19,NA,NA,TRBJ2-7,TGTGCCAGTAGTATCGTGGGGAGCTACGAGCAGTACTTC,CASSIVGSYEQYF
TRBV6-6,TRBD1,few,TRBJ2-3,TGTGCCAGCAGTTACTCCCAGGGGGACGGCACAGATACGCAGTATTTT,CASSYSQGDGTDTQYF
TRBV23-1,NA,NA,TRBJ1-1,TGCGCCAGCAGTCGGAGTCGGAGGAACACTGAAGCTTTCTTT,CASSRSRRNTEAFF
TRBV19,TRBD2,few,TRBJ2-1,TGTGCCACCCGGCCGGGACTAGCTTCGGATGAGCAGTTCTTC,CATRPGLASDEQFF
TRBV6-1,NA,few,TRBJ1-1,TGTGCCAGCAGTGAAAACAGCAGGAAAGCTTTCTTT,CASSENSRKAFF
TRBV6-6,NA,few,TRBJ1-1,TGTGCCAGCAGTTACACGCAGAGGGGAGGGCTCGAGGGAGCTTTCTTT,CASSYTQRGGLEGAFF
TRBV4-3,TRBD1,NA,TRBJ2-3,TGCGCCAGCAGCCTGGGACAGGGGGCAGATACGCAGTATTTT,CASSLGQGADTQYF
TRBV18,NA,few,TRBJ1-2,TGTGCCAGCTCACCAGAACGGGCGGCGCGGCAGGGAGGCTACACCTTC,CASSPERAARQGGYTF
TRBV5-1,TRBD2,NA,TRBJ2-2,TGCGCCAGCAGCTCCCCGACCGTCCCGAATAGCGGGGGGGCTTCCGGGGAGCTGTTTTTT,CASSSPTVPNSGGASGELFF
TRBV14,TRBD1,NA,TRBJ1-3,TGTGCCAGCAGCTCAGGGGGCTTCTCTGGAAACACCATATATTTT,CASSSGGFSGNTIYF
TRBV25-1,NA,once,TRBJ2-7,TGTGCCACACCCAGGGGGGACAGCCGCCTTTCTTACGAGCAGTACTTC,CATPRGDSRLSYEQYF
TRBV11-2,NA,few,TRBJ2-5,TGTGCCAGCAGCTTAGATTATCCGGGCGGGCCTCTCGGGACCCAGTACTTC,CASSLDYPGGPLGTQYF